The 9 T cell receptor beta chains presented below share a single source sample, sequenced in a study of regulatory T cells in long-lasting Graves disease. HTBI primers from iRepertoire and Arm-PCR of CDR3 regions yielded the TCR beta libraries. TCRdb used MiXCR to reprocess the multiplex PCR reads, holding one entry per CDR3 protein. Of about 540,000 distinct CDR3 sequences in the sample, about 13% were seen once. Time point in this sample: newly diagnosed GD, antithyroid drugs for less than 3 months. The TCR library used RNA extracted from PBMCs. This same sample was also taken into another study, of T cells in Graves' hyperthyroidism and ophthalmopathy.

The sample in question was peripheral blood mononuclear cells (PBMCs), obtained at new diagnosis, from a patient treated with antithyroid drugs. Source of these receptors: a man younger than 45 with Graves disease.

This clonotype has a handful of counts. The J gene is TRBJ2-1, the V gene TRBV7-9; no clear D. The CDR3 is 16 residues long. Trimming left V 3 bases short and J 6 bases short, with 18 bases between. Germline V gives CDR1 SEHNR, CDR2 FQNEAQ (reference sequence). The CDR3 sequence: CASSFVPRSGRNEQFF. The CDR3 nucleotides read TGTGCCAGCAGCTTCGTCCCCCGGTCAGGACGCAATGAGCAGTTCTTC.

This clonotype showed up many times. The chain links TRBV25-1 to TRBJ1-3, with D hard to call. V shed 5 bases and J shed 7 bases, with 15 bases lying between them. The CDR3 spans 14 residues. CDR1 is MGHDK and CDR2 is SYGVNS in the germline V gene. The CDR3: CASSRPLSWNTIYF. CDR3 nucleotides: TGTGCCAGCAGTCGGCCGTTAAGCTGGAACACCATATATTTT. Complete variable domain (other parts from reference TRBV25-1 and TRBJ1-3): EADIYQTPRYLVIGTGKKITLECSQTMGHDKMYWYQQDPGMELHLIHYSYGVNSTEKGDLSSESTVSRIRTEHFPLTLESARPSHTSQYLCASSRPLSWNTIYFGEGSWLTVV.

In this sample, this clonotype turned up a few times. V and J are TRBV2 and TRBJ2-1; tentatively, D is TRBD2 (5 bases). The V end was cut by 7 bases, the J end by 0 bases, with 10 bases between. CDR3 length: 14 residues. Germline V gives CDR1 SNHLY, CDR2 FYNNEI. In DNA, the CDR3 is TGTGCCAGCAAGACGGGAACCTCCTACAATGAGCAGTTCTTC. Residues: CASKTGTSYNEQFF.

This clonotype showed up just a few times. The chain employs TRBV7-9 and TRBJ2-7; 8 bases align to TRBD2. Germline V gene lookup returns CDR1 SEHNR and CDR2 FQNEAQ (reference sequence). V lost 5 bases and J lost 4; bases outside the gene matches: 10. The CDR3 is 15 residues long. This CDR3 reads CASSPTAGGQYEQYF. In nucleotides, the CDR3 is TGTGCCAGCAGCCCTACCGCGGGAGGACAATACGAGCAGTACTTC.

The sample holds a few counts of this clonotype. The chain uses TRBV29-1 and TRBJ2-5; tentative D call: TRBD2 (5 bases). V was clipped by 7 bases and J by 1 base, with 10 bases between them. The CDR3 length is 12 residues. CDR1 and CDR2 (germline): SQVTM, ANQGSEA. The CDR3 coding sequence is TGCAGCGCCGGCAGCGGCCAAGAGACCCAGTACTTC. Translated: CSAGSGQETQYF.

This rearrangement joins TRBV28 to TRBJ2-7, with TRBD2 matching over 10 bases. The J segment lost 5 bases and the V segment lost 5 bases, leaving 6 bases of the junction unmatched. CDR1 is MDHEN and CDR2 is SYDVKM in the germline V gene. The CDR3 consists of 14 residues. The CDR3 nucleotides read TGTGCCAGCAGTGGGGGCCTAGCGGGAGACGAGCAGTACTTC. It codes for CASSGGLAGDEQYF.

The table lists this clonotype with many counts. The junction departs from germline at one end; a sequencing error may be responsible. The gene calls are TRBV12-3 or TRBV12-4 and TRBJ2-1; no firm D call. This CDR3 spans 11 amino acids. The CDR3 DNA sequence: TGTGCCAGCAGTTTAGTCGAGACTCCCACATTC. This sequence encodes CASSLVETPTF.

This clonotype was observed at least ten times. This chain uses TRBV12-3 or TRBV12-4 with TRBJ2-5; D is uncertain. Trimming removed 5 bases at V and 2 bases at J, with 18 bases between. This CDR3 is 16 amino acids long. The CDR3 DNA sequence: TGTGCCAGCAGTAACCCCCTAGGGAAGGGTCAAGAGACCCAGTACTTC. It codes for CASSNPLGKGQETQYF.

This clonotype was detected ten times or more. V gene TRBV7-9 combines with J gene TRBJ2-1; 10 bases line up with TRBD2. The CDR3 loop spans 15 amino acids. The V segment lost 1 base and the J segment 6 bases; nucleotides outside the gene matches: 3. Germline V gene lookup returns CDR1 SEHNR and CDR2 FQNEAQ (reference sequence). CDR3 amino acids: CASSLGLAGLNEQFF. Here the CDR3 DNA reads TGTGCCAGCAGCTTAGGACTAGCGGGTCTCAATGAGCAGTTCTTC.